Below, one TCR beta chain is given with its context. Its antigen is currently unknown. CDR1 and CDR2 (germline): SGHVS, FQNEAQ. Trimming took 5 bases from V and 7 from J; bases not matched to a gene: 8. This CDR3 is built from 15 residues. The data were obtained in a study of blood T cells in healthy people across ages. Study-wide findings and caveats: The study could not conclusively compare naive and antigen-experienced cells, given its unsorted PBMCs.

All donors came from Russia, were Caucasian and healthy, and spanned ages about 6 to 90. The second PCR ran about 6 to 11 cycles with a sample-barcoded 5' primer and J-beta primers. TCRdb ran MiXCR on the 5' RACE reads and lists one entry per CDR3 protein. There are 730,000 or so distinct CDR3 sequences in the sample; roughly 43% occur only once, and 20% to 25% lies in the top ten. The sequence came from an older woman in good health. The chain combines TRBV7-8 with TRBJ2-1; 10 nucleotides line up with TRBD1. The sample taken for sequencing was blood. In nucleotides, the CDR3 is TGTGCCAGCAGCCCCGGGACAGGGGCCCGGAATGAGCAGTTCTTC. Translating it yields CASSPGTGARNEQFF. The entire variable domain, with the rest obtained from reference TRBV7-8 and TRBJ2-1, is as follows: GAGVSQSPRYKVAKRGQDVALRCDPISGHVSLFWYQQALGQGPEFLTYFQNEAQLDKSGLPSDRFFAERPEGSVSTLKIQRTQQEDSAVYLCASSPGTGARNEQFFGPGTRLTVL.